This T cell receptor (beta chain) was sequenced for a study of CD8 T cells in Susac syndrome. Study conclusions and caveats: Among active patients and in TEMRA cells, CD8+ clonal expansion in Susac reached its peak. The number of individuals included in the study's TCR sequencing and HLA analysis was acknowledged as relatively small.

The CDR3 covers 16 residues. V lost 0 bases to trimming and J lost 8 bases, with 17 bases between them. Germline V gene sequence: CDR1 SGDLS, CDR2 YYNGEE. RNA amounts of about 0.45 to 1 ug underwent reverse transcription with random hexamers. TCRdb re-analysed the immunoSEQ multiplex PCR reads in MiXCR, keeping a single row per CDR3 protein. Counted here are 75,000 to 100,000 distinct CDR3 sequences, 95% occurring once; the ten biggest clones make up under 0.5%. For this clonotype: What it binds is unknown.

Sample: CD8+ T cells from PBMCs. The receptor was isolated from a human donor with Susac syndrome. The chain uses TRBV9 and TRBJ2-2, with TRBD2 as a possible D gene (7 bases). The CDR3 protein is CASSVDLSGGWGELFF. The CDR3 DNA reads TGTGCCAGCAGCGTAGACCTCTCGGGGGGCTGGGGGGAGCTGTTTTTT. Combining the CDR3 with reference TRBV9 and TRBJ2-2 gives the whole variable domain DSGVTQTPKHLITATGQRVTLRCSPRSGDLSVYWYQQSLDQGLQFLIQYYNGEERAKGNILERFSAQQFPDLHSELNLSSLELGDSALYFCASSVDLSGGWGELFFGEGSRLTVL.